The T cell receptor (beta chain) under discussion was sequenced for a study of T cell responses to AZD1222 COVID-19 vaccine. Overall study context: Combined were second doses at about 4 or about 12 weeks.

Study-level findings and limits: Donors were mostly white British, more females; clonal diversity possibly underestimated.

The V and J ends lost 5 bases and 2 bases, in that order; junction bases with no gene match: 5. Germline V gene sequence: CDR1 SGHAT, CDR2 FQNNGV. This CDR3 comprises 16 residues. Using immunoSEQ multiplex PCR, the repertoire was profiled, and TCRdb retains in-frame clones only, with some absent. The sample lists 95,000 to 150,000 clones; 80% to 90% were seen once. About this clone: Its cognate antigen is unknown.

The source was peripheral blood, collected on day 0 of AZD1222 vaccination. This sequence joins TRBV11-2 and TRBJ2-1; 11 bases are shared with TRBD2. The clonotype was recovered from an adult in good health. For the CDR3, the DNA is TGTGCCAGCAGCCTGACTAGCGGGACTACCTACAATGAGCAGTTCTTC. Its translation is CASSLTSGTTYNEQFF.